The 10 T cell receptor beta chains below all came from one sample that was sequenced in a study of cytomegalovirus exposure and HLA in healthy donors. PCR was performed using 60 Vbeta and 13 Jbeta primers. Clones were read by immunoSEQ multiplex PCR, and TCRdb kept only the in-frame ones, dropping some. The sample holds about 140,000 clones, 80% seen once. The source material was PBMCs. The receptors originated from a man aged 45-60 years in good health and CMV-seronegative.

This chain joins TRBV7-9 and TRBJ1-1, with 7 positions matching TRBD1. Unmatched junction bases numbered 6, after V lost 5 bases and J lost 3 bases. Germline CDR1 is SEHNR and CDR2 is FQNEAQ (reference sequence). This CDR3 contains 14 residues. The CDR3, as DNA: TGTGCCAGCAGCATAGGGGGCCCAGACACTGAAGCTTTCTTT. It yields the protein CASSIGGPDTEAFF.

A few counts support this clone. The CDR3 sequence: CASSERHGGPGEQFF. The CDR3 region has the DNA TGTGCCAGCAGTGAACGACATGGAGGGCCAGGGGAGCAGTTCTTC. This chain connects TRBV6-1 to TRBJ2-1, with D possibly being TRBD2 (6 bases). This CDR3 has 15 residues. The germline gives CDR1 MNHNS, CDR2 SASEGT. V lost 2 bases, J lost 10 bases, and 18 bases lay in between.

The chain recombines TRBV25-1 with TRBJ2-7; 8 nucleotides match TRBD2. Per germline, CDR1 MGHDK and CDR2 SYGVNS. Unmatched junction bases numbered 16, after V lost 3 bases and J lost 3 bases. The CDR3 runs 18 residues. CDR3 sequence (DNA): TGTGCCAGCAGTGACCGCGGTTTGAGGAGCGGGAGTTACTACGAGCAGTACTTC. This translates into CASSDRGLRSGSYYEQYF.

This clone was seen only once. The gene calls are TRBV28 and TRBJ1-2; tentatively, D is TRBD1 (6 bases). V lost 7 bases to trimming and J lost 6 bases, with 18 bases between them. The CDR3 sequence is 14 residues long. Germline values: CDR1 MDHEN, CDR2 SYDVKM. The CDR3: CASTMGAPRNGYTF. The CDR3 coding sequence is TGTGCCAGCACCATGGGGGCTCCTCGGAATGGCTACACCTTC.

This clone turned up a few times. This sequence joins TRBV2 and TRBJ2-2; 14 positions match TRBD2. V dropped 7 bases and J dropped 4; count of bases not matched to a gene: 2. The CDR3 loop spans 15 amino acids. Per the germline V gene, CDR1 is SNHLY and CDR2 is FYNNEI. DNA for the CDR3: TGTGCCAGCACCGGGACTAGCGGGGGCACCGGGGAGCTGTTTTTT. This encodes CASTGTSGGTGELFF.

The chain recombines TRBV27 with TRBJ2-7; 9 bases fit TRBD2. CDR1 MNHEY and CDR2 SMNVEV come from the germline V gene (reference sequence). The CDR3 is made up of 18 amino acids. V was pared by 2 bases and J by 0 bases, with 11 bases of the junction left unmatched. This CDR3 reads CASSLESSGTRRSYEQYF. CDR3 bases: TGTGCCAGCAGTTTAGAGTCTAGCGGGACGAGGCGCTCCTACGAGCAGTACTTC.

The rearrangement joins TRBV27 to TRBJ1-1; perhaps TRBD1 as D (5 bases). CDR1 and CDR2 (germline): MNHEY, SMNVEV (reference sequence). Trimming cost V 3 bases and J 5 bases, with 10 bases left between them. This CDR3 has 13 amino acids. The CDR3 nucleotides read TGTGCCAGCAGTTTCATCGGGGGAACTGAAGCTTTCTTT. Protein sequence: CASSFIGGTEAFF.

This clone occurred a few times. The V gene is TRBV19, the J gene TRBJ1-5; weak D call: TRBD1 (5 bases). Germline CDR1 LNHDA, CDR2 SQIVND (reference sequence). CDR3 length: 14 amino acids. V gave up 4 bases and J gave up 5 bases, with 12 bases separating them. This CDR3 is CASSTVWGDQPQHF. CDR3 DNA: TGTGCCAGTAGTACCGTGTGGGGGGATCAGCCCCAGCATTTT.

This clone has a handful of counts. This chain joins TRBV27 and TRBJ1-2; TRBD1 agrees at 7 bases. V was pared by 0 bases and J by 1 base, with 2 bases of the junction left unmatched. The CDR3 is 15 amino acids. Germline-derived CDR1 and CDR2 are MNHEY and SMNVEV (reference sequence). The CDR3 spells CASSLSGGFNYGYTF. In DNA form, the CDR3 reads TGTGCCAGCAGTTTATCAGGGGGCTTTAACTATGGCTACACCTTC.

The chain has TRBV6-5 and TRBJ1-4, with no clear D. The germline V and J ends were trimmed by 0 bases and 6 bases, with 11 bases remaining between them. Germline V lookup: CDR1 MNHEY, CDR2 SVGAGI. The CDR3 runs to 15 residues. In DNA, the CDR3 is TGTGCCAGCAGTTACTCGGCCACAGAAGATGAAAAACTGTTTTTT. Its protein is CASSYSATEDEKLFF.